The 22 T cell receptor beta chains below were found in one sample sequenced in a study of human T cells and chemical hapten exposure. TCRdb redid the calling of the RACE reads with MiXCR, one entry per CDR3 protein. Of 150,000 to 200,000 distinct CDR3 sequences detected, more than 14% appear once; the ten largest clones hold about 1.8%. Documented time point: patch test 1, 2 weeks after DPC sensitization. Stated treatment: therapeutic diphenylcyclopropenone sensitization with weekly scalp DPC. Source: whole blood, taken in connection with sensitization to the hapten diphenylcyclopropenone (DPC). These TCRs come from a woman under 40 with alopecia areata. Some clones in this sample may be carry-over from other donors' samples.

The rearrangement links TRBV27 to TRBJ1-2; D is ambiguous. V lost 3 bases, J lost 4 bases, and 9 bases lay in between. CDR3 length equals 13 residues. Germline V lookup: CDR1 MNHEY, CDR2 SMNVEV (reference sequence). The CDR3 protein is CASSFLPSYGYTF. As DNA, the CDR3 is TGTGCCAGCAGTTTCCTACCCTCCTATGGCTACACCTTC.

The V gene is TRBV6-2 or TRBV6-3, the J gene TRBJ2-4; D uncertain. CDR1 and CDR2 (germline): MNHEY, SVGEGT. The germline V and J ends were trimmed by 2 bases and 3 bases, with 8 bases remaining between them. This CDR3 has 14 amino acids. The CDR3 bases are TGTGCCAGCAGTTACGGGGAATTCAAAAACATTCAGTACTTC. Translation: CASSYGEFKNIQYF.

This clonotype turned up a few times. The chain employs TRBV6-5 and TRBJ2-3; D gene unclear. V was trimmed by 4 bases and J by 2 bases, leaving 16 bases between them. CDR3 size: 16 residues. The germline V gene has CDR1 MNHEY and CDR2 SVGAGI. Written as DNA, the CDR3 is TGTGCCAGCAGTTCCCCTAGGCGAAACCCCACAGATACGCAGTATTTT. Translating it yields CASSSPRRNPTDTQYF.

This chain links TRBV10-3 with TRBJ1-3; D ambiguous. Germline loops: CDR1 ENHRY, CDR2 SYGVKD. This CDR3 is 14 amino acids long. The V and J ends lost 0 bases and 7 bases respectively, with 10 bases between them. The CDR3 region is CAISESVQTNTIYF. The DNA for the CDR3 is TGTGCCATCAGTGAGTCGGTACAGACTAACACCATATATTTT.

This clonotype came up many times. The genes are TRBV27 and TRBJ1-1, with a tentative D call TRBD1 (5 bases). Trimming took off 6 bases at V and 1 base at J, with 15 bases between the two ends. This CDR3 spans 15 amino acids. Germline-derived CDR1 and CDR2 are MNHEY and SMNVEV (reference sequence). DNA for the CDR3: TGTGCCAGCAGGGGTCCGGGGCTAGGGAACACTGAAGCTTTCTTT. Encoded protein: CASRGPGLGNTEAFF.

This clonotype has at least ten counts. The DNA for the CDR3 is TGCAGTGCTAATCCTCAGGGATTGCAGCCCCAGCATTTT. It is translated as CSANPQGLQPQHF. The gene calls are TRBV20-1 and TRBJ1-5; a weak D match, TRBD1 (5 bases). This CDR3 has 13 amino acids. V was pared by 4 bases and J by 7 bases, with 14 bases between. Per the germline V gene, CDR1 is DFQATT and CDR2 is SNEGSKA (reference sequence).

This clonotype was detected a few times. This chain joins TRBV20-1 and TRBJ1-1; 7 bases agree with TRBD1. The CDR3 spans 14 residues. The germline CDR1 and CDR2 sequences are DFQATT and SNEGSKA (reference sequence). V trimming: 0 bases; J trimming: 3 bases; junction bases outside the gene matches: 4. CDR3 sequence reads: CSARDPQGDTEAFF. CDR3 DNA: TGCAGTGCTAGAGATCCCCAGGGGGACACTGAAGCTTTCTTT.

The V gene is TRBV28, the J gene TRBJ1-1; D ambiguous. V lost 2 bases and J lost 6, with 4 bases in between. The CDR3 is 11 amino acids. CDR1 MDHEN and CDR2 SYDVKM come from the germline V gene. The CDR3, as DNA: TGTGCCAGCAGTTTAAGGTCTGAAGCTTTCTTT. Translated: CASSLRSEAFF.

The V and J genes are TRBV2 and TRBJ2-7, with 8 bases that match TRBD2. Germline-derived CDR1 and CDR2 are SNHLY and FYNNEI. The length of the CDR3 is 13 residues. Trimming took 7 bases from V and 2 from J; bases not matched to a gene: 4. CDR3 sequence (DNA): TGTGCCAGCACAGCGGGGGTTCCCTACGAGCAGTACTTC. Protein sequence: CASTAGVPYEQYF.

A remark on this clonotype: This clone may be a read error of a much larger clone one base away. The CDR3 nucleotides are TGTGCCGGCAGTTACTCGATATCTGCATCCTATAATTCACCCCTCCACTTT. Translated, it gives CAGSYSISASYNSPLHF. V and J are TRBV6-5 and TRBJ1-6, with unresolved D. The CDR3 extends over 17 amino acids. The germline CDR1 and CDR2 sequences are MNHEY and SVGAGI.

The CDR3, as DNA: TGCGCCAGCAGCCCCGGACAGACCTCCTACAATGAGCAGTTCTTC. Its protein product is CASSPGQTSYNEQFF. The V and J genes are TRBV5-1 and TRBJ2-1; D is perhaps TRBD1 (6 bases). The CDR3 extends over 15 amino acids. V gave up 4 bases and J gave up 0 bases, with 11 bases separating them. Germline V lookup: CDR1 SGHRS, CDR2 YFSETQ.

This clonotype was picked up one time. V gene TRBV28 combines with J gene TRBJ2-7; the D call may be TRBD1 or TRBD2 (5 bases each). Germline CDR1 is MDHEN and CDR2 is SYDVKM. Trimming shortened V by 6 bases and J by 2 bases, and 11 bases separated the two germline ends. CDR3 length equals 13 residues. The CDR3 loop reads CASSPGQPYEQYF. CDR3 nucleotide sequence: TGTGCCAGCAGCCCGGGGCAACCCTACGAGCAGTACTTC.

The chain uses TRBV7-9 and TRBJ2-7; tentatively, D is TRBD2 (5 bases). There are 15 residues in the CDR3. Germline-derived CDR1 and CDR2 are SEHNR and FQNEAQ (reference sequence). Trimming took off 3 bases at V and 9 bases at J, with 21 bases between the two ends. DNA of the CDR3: TGTGCCAGCAGCTTCTACCCGGCCACTCTGGCGGGGCAGTACTTC. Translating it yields CASSFYPATLAGQYF.

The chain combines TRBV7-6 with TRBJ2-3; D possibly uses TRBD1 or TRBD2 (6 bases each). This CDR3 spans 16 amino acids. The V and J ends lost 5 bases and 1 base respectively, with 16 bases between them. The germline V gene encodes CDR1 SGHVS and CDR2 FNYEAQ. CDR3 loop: CASSPGWGAGTDTQYF. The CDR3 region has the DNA TGTGCCAGCAGCCCCGGTTGGGGGGCGGGCACAGATACGCAGTATTTT.

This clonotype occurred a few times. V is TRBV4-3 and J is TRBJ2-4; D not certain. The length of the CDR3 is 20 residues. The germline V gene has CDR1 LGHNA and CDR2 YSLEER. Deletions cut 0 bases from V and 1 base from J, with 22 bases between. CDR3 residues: CASSQDSLMTRGGAKNIQYF. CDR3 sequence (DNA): TGCGCCAGCAGCCAAGACTCCCTGATGACTCGCGGTGGGGCCAAAAACATTCAGTACTTC.

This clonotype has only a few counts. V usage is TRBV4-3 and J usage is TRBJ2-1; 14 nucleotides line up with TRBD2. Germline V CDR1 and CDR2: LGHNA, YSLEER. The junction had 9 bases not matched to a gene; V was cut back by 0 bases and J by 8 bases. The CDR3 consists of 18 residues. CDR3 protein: CASSQEGSGTSGSHEQFF. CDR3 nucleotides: TGCGCCAGCAGCCAAGAGGGTTCCGGGACTAGCGGGAGTCATGAGCAGTTCTTC.

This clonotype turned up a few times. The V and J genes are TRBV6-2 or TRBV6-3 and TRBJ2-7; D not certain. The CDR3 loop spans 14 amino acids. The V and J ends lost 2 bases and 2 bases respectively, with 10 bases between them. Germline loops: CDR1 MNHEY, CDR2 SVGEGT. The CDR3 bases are TGTGCCAGCAGTTACGTACAGAACCCCTACGAGCAGTACTTC. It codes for CASSYVQNPYEQYF.

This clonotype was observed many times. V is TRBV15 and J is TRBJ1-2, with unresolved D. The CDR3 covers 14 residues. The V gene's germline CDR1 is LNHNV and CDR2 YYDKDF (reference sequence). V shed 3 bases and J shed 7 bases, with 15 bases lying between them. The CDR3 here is CATSRGPDRGGYTF. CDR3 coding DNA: TGTGCCACCAGCAGGGGTCCGGATCGGGGTGGCTACACCTTC.

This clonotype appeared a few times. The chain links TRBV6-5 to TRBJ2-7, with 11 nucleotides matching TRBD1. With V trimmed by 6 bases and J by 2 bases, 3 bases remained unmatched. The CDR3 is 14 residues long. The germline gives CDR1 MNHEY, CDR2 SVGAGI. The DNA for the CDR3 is TGTGCCAGCAGGCGGGGACAGGGGGCCTACGAGCAGTACTTC. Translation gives CASRRGQGAYEQYF.

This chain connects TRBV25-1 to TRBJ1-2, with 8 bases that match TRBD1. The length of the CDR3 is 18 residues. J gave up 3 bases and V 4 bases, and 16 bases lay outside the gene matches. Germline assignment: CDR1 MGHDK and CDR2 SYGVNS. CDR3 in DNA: TGTGCCAGCAGTGCCGCGGAGGCAGGGGGCGCCGGGGACTATGGCTACACCTTC. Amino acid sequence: CASSAAEAGGAGDYGYTF.

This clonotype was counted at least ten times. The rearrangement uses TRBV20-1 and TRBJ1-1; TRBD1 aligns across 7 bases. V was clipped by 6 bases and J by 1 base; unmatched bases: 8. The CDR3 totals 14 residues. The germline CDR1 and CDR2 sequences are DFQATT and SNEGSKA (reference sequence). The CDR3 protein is CSAKQTGRNTEAFF. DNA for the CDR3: TGCAGTGCAAAACAGACAGGGAGGAACACTGAAGCTTTCTTT.

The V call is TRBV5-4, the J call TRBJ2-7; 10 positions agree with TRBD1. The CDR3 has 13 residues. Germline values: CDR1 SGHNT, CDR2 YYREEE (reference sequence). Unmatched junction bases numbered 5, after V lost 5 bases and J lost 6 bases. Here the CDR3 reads CASSLTGGTEQYF. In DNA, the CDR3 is TGTGCCAGCAGTCTGACAGGGGGCACCGAGCAGTACTTC. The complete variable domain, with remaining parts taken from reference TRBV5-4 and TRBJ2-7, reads ETGVTQSPTHLIKTRGQQVTLRCSSQSGHNTVSWYQQALGQGPQFIFQYYREEENGRGNFPPRFSGLQFPNYSSELNVNALELDDSALYLCASSLTGGTEQYFGPGTRLTVT.